This T cell receptor beta chain comes out of a study of a mutant IDH1 vaccine in newly diagnosed glioma listed by TCRdb under 2021. Regarding the study in general: Across visits V03 through V10, patients got a total of eight vaccinations, given in weeks 1, 3, 5, 7, 11, 15, 19 and 23. Vaccination started 4-6 weeks after radiotherapy alone, or was given together with temozolomide cycles in the groups whose treatment included chemotherapy. Of the 32 patients who were treated, about 62% were male and 37.5% were female, and the mean age was roughly 40 years. Prior to enrollment, standard therapy consisting of radiotherapy alone, temozolomide alone, or radiochemotherapy with temozolomide had been administered to patients, with the combination being received by most patients. Six visits were used for peripheral blood collection: V03 (baseline), V05, V07, V10, V12 and V13. Longitudinal TCRB deep sequencing was performed for roughly 27 treated patients wherever samples were available for exploratory analyses.

The label giving this sample's time point can be read as: week 23, last vaccination. A 20-mer mutant IDH1 peptide at 300 micrograms in Montanide made up each vaccine dose, which was injected subcutaneously together with topical imiquimod. Newly diagnosed WHO grade 3 or 4 IDH1-mutant astrocytomas showing loss of nuclear ATRX were present in the donors. The samples were drawn from NOA16, a multicentre, single-arm, open-label phase I trial in Germany that tested a mutant IDH1 peptide vaccine in humans for the first time. Genomic DNA for TCRB sequencing was extracted from EDTA blood using the DNeasy Blood and Tissue Kit. A note on this clone: Its cognate antigen has yet to be identified. No base qualities exist here, and no much larger clone lies one base off it.

Receptor libraries were prepared by the immunoSEQ multiplex PCR assay. The hsTCRB Kit was used according to the manufacturer's protocol to amplify rearranged TCR beta chain sequences. An Illumina MiSeq was used to sequence the TCRB libraries. Concerning the study's data processing: The proprietary platform of the kit vendor was used for demultiplexing, trimming and gene mapping. This is the immuneACCESS table as TCRdb keeps it, with only in-frame sequences that have V and J called. A part of the clones is gone; compared with another copy, unresolved V genes explain less than half, and the rest is unexplained. V and J calls and clone size follow that table, whereas D and trimming were derived from the DNA. The sample contains 35,000 to 40,000 clones, more than 80% of them found a single time. The ten largest clones capture 5% to 6.5% of the sample. The paper as a whole reports these results and caveats: Changes in the top peripheral T cell clonotypes picked up by TCRB sequencing did not appear to be linked to pseudoprogression. PBMC samples for TCRB deep sequencing were selected based on availability. Across multiple MHC alleles, vaccine-induced immune responses were seen in 90% to 95% of patients. The authors stated that sample limitations prevented analyses of patient blood samples from being reproduced.

The sample consisted of PBMCs, taken from a glioma patient whose treatment included an IDH1 peptide vaccine. The receptor was isolated from a man in his forties with glioma.

The DNA sequence follows: TGTGCCAGCATCTGGACAGGGGGCGCGCCGCAGTATTTT. It is translated as CASIWTGGAPQYF. The sequence links TRBV2 to TRBJ2-3; 11 bases in the junction line up with TRBD1. CDR1 and CDR2 are read off the germline V gene as SNHLY and FYNNEI. Trimming removed 7 bases from V and 10 bases from J; the gene matches leave 7 bases unexplained. The CDR3, from cysteine to phenylalanine, totals 13 residues. This entry keeps only the CDR3 DNA: 39 bases, framed from base 1.